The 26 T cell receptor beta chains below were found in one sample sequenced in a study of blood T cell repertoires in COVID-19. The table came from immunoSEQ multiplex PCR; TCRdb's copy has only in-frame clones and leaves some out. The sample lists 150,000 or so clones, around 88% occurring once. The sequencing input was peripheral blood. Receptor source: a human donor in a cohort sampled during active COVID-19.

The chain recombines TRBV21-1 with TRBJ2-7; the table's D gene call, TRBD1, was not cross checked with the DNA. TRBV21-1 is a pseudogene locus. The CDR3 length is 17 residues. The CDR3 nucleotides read TGTGCCAGCAGCAAAGGGGACGGGACACAGAGCTCCTACGAGCAGTACTTC. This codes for CASSKGDGTQSSYEQYF.

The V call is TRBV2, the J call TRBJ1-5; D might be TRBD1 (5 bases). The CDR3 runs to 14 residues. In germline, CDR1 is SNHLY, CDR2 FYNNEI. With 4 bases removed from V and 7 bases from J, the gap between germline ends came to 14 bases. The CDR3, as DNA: TGTGCCAGCAGTGCCGCCGGGGGGTGGCAGCCCCAGCATTTT. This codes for CASSAAGGWQPQHF.

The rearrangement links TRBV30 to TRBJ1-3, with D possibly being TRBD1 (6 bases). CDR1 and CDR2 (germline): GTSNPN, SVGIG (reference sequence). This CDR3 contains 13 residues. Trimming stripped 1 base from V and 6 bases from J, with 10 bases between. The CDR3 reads CAWSAPGVNTIYF. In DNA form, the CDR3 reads TGTGCCTGGAGTGCCCCAGGGGTAAACACCATATATTTT.

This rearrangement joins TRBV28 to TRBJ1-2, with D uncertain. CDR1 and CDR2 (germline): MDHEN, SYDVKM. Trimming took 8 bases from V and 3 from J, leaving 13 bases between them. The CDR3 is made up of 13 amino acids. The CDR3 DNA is TGTGCCAGCCGTCCGCCAGGTTACTATGGCTACACCTTC. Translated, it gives CASRPPGYYGYTF.

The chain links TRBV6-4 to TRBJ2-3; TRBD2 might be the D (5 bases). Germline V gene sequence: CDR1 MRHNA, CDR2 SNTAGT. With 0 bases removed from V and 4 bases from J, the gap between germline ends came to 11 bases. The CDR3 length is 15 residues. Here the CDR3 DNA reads TGTGCCAGCAGTGACTCGAGAACTAGTTCAGATACGCAGTATTTT. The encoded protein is CASSDSRTSSDTQYF.

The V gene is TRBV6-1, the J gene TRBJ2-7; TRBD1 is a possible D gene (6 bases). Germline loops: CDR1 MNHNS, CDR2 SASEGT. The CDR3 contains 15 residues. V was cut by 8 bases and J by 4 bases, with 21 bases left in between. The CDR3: CASGEAGVPAYEQYF. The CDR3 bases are TGTGCCAGCGGGGAAGCAGGGGTCCCCGCATACGAGCAGTACTTC.

The chain's CDR3 is CASSLDGRVYEQYF. DNA for the CDR3: TGTGCCAGCAGTTTGGACGGCAGGGTCTACGAGCAGTACTTC. The chain joins TRBV27 to TRBJ2-7; D is perhaps TRBD1 (5 bases). Germline CDR1 and CDR2: MNHEY and SMNVEV (reference sequence). V was trimmed by 3 bases and J by 3 bases, leaving 12 bases between them. The length of the CDR3 is 14 residues.

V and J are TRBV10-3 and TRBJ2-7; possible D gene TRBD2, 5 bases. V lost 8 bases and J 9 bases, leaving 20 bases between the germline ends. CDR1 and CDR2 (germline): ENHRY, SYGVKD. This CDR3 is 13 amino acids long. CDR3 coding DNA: TGTGCCATCGCGACTTCCGGCCAAGCGGCGCAGTACTTC. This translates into CAIATSGQAAQYF.

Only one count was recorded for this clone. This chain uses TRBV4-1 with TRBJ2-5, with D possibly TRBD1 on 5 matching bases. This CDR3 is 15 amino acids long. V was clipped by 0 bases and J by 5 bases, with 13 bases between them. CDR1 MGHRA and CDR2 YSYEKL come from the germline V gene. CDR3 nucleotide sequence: TGCGCCAGCAGCCAAGATGTAGGGGTTGGCGAGACCCAGTACTTC. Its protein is CASSQDVGVGETQYF.

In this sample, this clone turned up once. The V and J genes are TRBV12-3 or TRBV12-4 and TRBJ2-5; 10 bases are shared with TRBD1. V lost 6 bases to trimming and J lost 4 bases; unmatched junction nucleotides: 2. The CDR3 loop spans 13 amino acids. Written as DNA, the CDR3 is TGTGCCAGCAGCTGGACAGGGGGAGAGACCCAGTACTTC. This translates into CASSWTGGETQYF.

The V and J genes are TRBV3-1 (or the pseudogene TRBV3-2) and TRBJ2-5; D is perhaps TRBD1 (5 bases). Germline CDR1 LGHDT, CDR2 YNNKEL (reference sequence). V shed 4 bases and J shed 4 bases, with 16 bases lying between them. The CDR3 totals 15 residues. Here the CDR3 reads CASSRSGKGRETQYF. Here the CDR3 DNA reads TGTGCCAGCAGCCGCTCAGGGAAGGGTCGAGAGACCCAGTACTTC.

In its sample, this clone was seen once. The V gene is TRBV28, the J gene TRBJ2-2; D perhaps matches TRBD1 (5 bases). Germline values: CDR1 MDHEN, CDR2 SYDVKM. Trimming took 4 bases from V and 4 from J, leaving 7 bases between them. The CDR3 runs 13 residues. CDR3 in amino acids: CASSSGFTGELFF. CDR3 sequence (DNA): TGTGCCAGCAGTTCAGGGTTCACCGGGGAGCTGTTTTTT.

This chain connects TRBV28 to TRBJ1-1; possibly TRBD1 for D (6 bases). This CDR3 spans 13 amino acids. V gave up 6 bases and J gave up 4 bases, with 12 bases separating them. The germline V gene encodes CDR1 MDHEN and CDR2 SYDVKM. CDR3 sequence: CASRPGGPTEAFF. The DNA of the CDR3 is TGTGCCAGCAGGCCCGGGGGGCCCACTGAAGCTTTCTTT.

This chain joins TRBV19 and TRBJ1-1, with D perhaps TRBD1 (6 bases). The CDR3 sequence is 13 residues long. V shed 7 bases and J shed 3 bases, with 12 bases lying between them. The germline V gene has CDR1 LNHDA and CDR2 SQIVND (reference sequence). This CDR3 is CASNQGPDTEAFF. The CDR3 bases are TGTGCCAGTAATCAGGGGCCGGACACTGAAGCTTTCTTT. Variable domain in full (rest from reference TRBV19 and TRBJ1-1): DGGITQSPKYLFRKEGQNVTLSCEQNLNHDAMYWYRQDPGQGLRLIYYSQIVNDFQKGDIAEGYSVSREKKESFPLTVTSAQKNPTAFYLCASNQGPDTEAFFGQGTRLTVV.

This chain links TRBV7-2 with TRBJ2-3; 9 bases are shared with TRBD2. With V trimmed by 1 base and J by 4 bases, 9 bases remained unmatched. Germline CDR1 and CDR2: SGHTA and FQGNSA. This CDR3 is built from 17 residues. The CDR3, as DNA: TGTGCCAGCAGCTTAGGATTAGCGGGGGCCAGGGCAGATACGCAGTATTTT. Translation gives CASSLGLAGARADTQYF. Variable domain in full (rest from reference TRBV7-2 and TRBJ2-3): GAGVSQSPSNKVTEKGKDVELRCDPISGHTALYWYRQSLGQGLEFLIYFQGNSAPDKSGLPSDRFSAERTGGSVSTLTIQRTQQEDSAVYLCASSLGLAGARADTQYFGPGTRLTVL.

The chain's CDR3 is CASSLAPGGQYF. CDR3 bases: TGTGCCAGCAGCTTGGCCCCCGGCGGGCAGTACTTC. The rearrangement uses TRBV11-3 and TRBJ2-7, with D hard to call. Looked up from germline, CDR1 is SGHNT and CDR2 is YENEEA. The V end lost 3 bases, the J end lost 9 bases, and 12 bases lay between the germline ends. The CDR3 contains 12 residues.

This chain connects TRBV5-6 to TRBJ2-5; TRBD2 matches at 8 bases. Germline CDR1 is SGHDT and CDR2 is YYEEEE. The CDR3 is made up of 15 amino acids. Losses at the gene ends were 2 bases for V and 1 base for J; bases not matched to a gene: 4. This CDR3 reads CASSFSGEGQETQYF. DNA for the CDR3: TGTGCCAGCAGCTTTAGCGGGGAGGGCCAAGAGACCCAGTACTTC.

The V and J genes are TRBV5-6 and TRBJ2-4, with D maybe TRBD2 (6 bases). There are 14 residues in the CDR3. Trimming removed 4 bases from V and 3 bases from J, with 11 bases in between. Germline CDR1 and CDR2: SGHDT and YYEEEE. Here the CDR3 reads CASSAGLVKNIQYF. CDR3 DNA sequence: TGTGCCAGCAGCGCGGGGCTGGTCAAAAACATTCAGTACTTC.

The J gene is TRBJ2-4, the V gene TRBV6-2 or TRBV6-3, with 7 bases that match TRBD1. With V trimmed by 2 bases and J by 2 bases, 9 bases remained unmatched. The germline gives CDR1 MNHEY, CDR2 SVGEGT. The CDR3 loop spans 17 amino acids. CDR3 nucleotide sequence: TGTGCCAGCAGTTACCCCGGACAGGTCTCGACCAAAAACATTCAGTACTTC. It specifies CASSYPGQVSTKNIQYF.

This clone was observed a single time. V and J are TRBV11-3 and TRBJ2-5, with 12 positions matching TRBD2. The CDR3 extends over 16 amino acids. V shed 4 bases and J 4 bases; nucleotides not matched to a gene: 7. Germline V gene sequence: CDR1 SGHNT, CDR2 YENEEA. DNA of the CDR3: TGTGCCAGCAGCTCCCGACTAGCGGGGGAGCCAGAGACCCAGTACTTC. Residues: CASSSRLAGEPETQYF.

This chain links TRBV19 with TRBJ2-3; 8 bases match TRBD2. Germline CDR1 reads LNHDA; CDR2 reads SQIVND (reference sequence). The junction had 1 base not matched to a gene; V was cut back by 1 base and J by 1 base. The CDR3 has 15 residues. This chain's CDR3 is CASSIGSGGTDTQYF. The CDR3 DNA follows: TGTGCCAGTAGTATAGGTAGCGGGGGCACAGATACGCAGTATTTT. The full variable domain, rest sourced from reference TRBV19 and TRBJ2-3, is DGGITQSPKYLFRKEGQNVTLSCEQNLNHDAMYWYRQDPGQGLRLIYYSQIVNDFQKGDIAEGYSVSREKKESFPLTVTSAQKNPTAFYLCASSIGSGGTDTQYFGPGTRLTVL.

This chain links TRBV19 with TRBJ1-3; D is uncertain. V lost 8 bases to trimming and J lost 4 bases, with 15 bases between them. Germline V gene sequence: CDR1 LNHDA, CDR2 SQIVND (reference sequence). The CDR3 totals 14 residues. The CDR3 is CASGAAAEGNTIYF. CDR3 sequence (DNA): TGTGCCAGTGGTGCGGCGGCTGAAGGAAACACCATATATTTT.

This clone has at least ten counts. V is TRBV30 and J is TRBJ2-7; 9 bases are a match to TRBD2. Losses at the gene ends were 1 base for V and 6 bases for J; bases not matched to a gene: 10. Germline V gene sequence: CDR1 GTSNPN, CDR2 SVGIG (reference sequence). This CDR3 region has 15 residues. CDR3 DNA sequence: TGTGCCTGGAGTGGGGTAGCGGGAGCGACTTCCGAGCAGTACTTC. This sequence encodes CAWSGVAGATSEQYF.

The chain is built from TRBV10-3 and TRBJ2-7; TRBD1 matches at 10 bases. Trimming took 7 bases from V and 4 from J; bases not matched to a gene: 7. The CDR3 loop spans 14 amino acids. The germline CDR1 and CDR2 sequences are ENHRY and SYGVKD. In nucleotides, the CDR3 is TGTGCCATCAATGGGGGACAGGGGCGATACGAGCAGTACTTC. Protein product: CAINGGQGRYEQYF.

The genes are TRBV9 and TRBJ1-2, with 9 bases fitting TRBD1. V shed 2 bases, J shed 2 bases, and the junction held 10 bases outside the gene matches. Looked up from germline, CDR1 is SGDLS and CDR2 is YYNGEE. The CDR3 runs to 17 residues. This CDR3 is CASSVNERGQGNYGYTF. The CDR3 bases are TGTGCCAGCAGCGTCAATGAAAGGGGACAGGGAAACTATGGCTACACCTTC.

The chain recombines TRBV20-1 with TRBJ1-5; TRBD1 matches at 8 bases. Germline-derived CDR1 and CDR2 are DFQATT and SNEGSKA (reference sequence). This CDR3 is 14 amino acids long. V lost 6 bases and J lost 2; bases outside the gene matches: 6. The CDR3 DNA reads TGCAGTGCCAGTCAGGGGGCTGGCAATCAGCCCCAGCATTTT. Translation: CSASQGAGNQPQHF.